The source of this T cell receptor (beta chain) is a study of T cell responses to AZD1222 COVID-19 vaccine. Study summary: Samples with a second dose at about 4 or about 12 weeks were pooled together.

Data came from immunoSEQ multiplex PCR; TCRdb stores just in-frame clones and leaves some out. The sample carries around 120,000 clones, 85% to 95% recorded once. As to this clone: Its target is unknown.

Germline V CDR1 and CDR2: SEHNR, FQNEAQ (reference sequence). Unmatched junction bases numbered 5, after V lost 3 bases and J lost 5 bases. The CDR3 is 15 amino acids. Study conclusions and caveats: Just a handful of AZD1222 recipients tested seropositive at baseline.

V usage is TRBV7-9 and J usage is TRBJ2-7; 12 bases align to TRBD2. This clonotype originated in an adult in good health. Sequencing used peripheral blood, obtained on day 0 of AZD1222 vaccination. CDR3 coding DNA: TGTGCCAGCAGCTTTCTAGCGGGAGGGCCTAACGAGCAGTACTTC. This codes for CASSFLAGGPNEQYF.